These T cell receptor beta chains were read from a single sample in a study of shared clonotypes between healthy human individuals. Generated by immunoSEQ multiplex PCR, the TCRdb table keeps only in-frame clones and is missing some. The sample includes around 300,000 clones, around nine tenths seen only once; the top ten take about 17%. The sample was memory CD8+ T cells sorted from blood. The receptors here all came from a man younger than 30 in good health. Each CDR3 is given with its conserved first and last residue. D genes are given only for firm matches. Clone size is shown for a subset of rows, as once, few, many or a class of expanded clone.

>.|TRBV13|TRBJ1-2|TRBD1
TGTGCCAGCAGCTTCACAGGGGTATCCTATGGCTACACCTTC
CASSFTGVSYGYTF
>.|TRBV28|TRBJ1-5|.
TGTGCCAGCAGTGCGAGGGGCGTCAATCAGCCCCAGCATTTT
CASSARGVNQPQHF
>.|TRBV7-2|TRBJ2-1|.
TGTGCCAGCAGCCCTCTTCCGGGGGCCTACAATGAGCAGTTCTTC
CASSPLPGAYNEQFF
>.|TRBV5-4|TRBJ1-1|.
TGTGCCAGCAGCCCAACGTCCGGCCACCCAGGCATGAACACTGAAGCTTTCTTT
CASSPTSGHPGMNTEAFF
>.|TRBV5-1|TRBJ1-4|.
TGCGCCAGCAGCTCGGACAGTTCGAGGGATGAAAAACTGTTTTTT
CASSSDSSRDEKLFF
>.|TRBV29-1|TRBJ2-3|.
TGCAGCGCTTTAAGTATTAGCACAGATACGCAGTATTTT
CSALSISTDTQYF
>.|TRBV2|TRBJ2-5|.
TGTGCCAGCAGTGATTTCGGACCGAGATCCAGACAAGAGACCCAGTACTTC
CASSDFGPRSRQETQYF
>.|TRBV9|TRBJ1-3|.
TGTGCCAGCAGCACCGAAACCGGGACAACTGGAAACACCATATATTTT
CASSTETGTTGNTIYF
>.|TRBV29-1|TRBJ1-1|.
TGCAGCGTTGATGGAACGAACACTGAAGCTTTCTTT
CSVDGTNTEAFF
>.|TRBV5-8|TRBJ1-1|.
TGTGCCAGCAGCTTAGTGGGGAACATGAACACTGAAGCTTTCTTT
CASSLVGNMNTEAFF
>once|TRBV6-1|TRBJ2-7|.
TGTGCCAGCAGTGAGTACCCCCCTCCCTACGAGCAGTACTTC
CASSEYPPPYEQYF
>.|TRBV10-3|TRBJ1-5|.
TGTGCCATCAGTGAGTCCCCAAGTGCTTGGGCTAGCAATCAGCCCCAGCATTTT
CAISESPSAWASNQPQHF
>.|TRBV7-9|TRBJ2-1|TRBD2
TGTGCCAGCAGCAGGGGACTAGCGGGGCCCTACAATGAGCAGTTCTTC
CASSRGLAGPYNEQFF
>.|TRBV10-2|TRBJ2-3|.
TGCGCCACCGCAGAGACGGACTTTAGCACAGATACGCAGTATTTT
CATAETDFSTDTQYF
>many|TRBV5-1|TRBJ2-3|TRBD2
TGCGCCAGCAGCCCCCGTAGCGGGAGTGTAGCAGATACGCAGTATTTT
CASSPRSGSVADTQYF
>.|TRBV7-9|TRBJ2-7|TRBD1
TGTGCCAGCAGCCCGGGACAGCCTCCCGAGCAGTACTTC
CASSPGQPPEQYF
>once|TRBV12-5|TRBJ2-1|TRBD2
TGTGCTAGTGGTACCCAGCGGGAGGGCCGGGATGAGCAGTTCTTC
CASGTQREGRDEQFF
>.|TRBV10-2|TRBJ2-3|TRBD2
TGCGCCAGCAGTGAGTCGAGGCTAGCGGGGGGGAGCACAGATACGCAGTATTTT
CASSESRLAGGSTDTQYF
>.|TRBV27|TRBJ2-3|.
TGTGCCAGCAGTTTATTGGGAGGTACAGATACGCAGTATTTT
CASSLLGGTDTQYF
>.|TRBV5-6|TRBJ1-1|.
TGTGCCAGCAGCTTGGTCCCAGGGATATACACTGAAGCTTTCTTT
CASSLVPGIYTEAFF
>.|TRBV29-1|TRBJ2-1|.
TGCAGCGTTGAAGATTTCGGGACTCTGATATACAATGAGCAGTTCTTC
CSVEDFGTLIYNEQFF
>.|TRBV5-3|TRBJ1-6|.
TGTGCCAGAAGCTCCGGGGTAGGTAATTCACCCCTCCACTTT
CARSSGVGNSPLHF
>.|TRBV6-4|TRBJ2-7|TRBD2
TGTGCCAGCAGCCCCTCGGGGGAGGGCGACGAGCAGTACTTC
CASSPSGEGDEQYF
>.|TRBV5-6|TRBJ2-1|.
TGTGCCAGCAGCCCCTTCGGAGCATCCTACAATGAGCAGTTCTTC
CASSPFGASYNEQFF
>.|TRBV13|TRBJ2-7|.
TGTGCCAGCAGCTTAAGGGTGGAGTACGAGCAGTACTTC
CASSLRVEYEQYF
>.|TRBV6-1|TRBJ1-1|TRBD1
TGTGCCAGCAGTGTGGGACAGGGGGTCTCTGAAGCTTTCTTT
CASSVGQGVSEAFF
>.|TRBV7-6|TRBJ2-2|TRBD1
TGTGCCAGCAGCTTATCAGGGGGCGACACCGGGGAGCTGTTTTTT
CASSLSGGDTGELFF
>.|TRBV2|TRBJ1-3|.
TGTGCCAGCAGTGACTCAGGTTCCTTCGGAGACACCATATATTTT
CASSDSGSFGDTIYF
>once|TRBV4-1|TRBJ2-7|TRBD1
TGCGCCAGCAGCCCTTTCTTTCCGGGACAGGGAGCCCACGAGCAGTACTTC
CASSPFFPGQGAHEQYF
>.|TRBV4-3|TRBJ1-2|.
TGCGCCAGCAGCCAAGTTGTAAAGGGCCTACGGTATGGCTACACCTTC
CASSQVVKGLRYGYTF
>.|TRBV6-1|TRBJ2-7|.
TGTGCCAGCAGTGAAGCTAGTCAGGGTCACGAGCAGTACTTC
CASSEASQGHEQYF
>.|TRBV4-1|TRBJ2-1|.
TGCGCCAGCAGCCAAGGAGTAGGAGGAGGGATGAATGAGCAGTTCTTC
CASSQGVGGGMNEQFF
>.|TRBV7-6|TRBJ2-7|TRBD2
TGTGCCAGCAGCTTACTAAGCGGGGAAAGCTCCTACGAGCAGTACTTC
CASSLLSGESSYEQYF
>.|TRBV27|TRBJ2-7|.
TGTGCCAGCAGCCCAGAGAGACTTTCCTACGAGCAGTACTTC
CASSPERLSYEQYF
>.|TRBV6-5|TRBJ2-7|.
TGTGCCAGCAGCTACGTGGAGGGTTCATACGAGCAGTACTTC
CASSYVEGSYEQYF
>once|TRBV9|TRBJ2-1|.
TGTGCCAGCAGCGACCCGGGGCTGCCGTACAATGAGCAGTTCTTC
CASSDPGLPYNEQFF
>.|TRBV7-6|TRBJ2-7|TRBD2
TGTGCCAGCAGCTTTCTAGCGGAGGGCTACGAGCAGTACTTC
CASSFLAEGYEQYF
>.|TRBV6-5|TRBJ1-1|.
TGTGCCAGCAGAGGGACGTCTTTGAACACTGAAGCTTTCTTT
CASRGTSLNTEAFF